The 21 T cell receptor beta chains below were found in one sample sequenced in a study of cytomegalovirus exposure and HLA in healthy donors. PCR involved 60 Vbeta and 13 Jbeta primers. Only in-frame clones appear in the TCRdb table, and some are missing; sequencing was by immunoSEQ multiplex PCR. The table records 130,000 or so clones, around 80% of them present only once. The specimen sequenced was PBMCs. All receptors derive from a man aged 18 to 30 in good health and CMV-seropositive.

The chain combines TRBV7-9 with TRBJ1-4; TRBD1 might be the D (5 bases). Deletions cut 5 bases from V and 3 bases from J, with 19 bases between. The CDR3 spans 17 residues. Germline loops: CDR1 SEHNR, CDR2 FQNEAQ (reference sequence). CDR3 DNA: TGTGCCAGCAGCCGTCCCCCTCAGGGAGGAGCTAATGAAAAACTGTTTTTT. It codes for CASSRPPQGGANEKLFF.

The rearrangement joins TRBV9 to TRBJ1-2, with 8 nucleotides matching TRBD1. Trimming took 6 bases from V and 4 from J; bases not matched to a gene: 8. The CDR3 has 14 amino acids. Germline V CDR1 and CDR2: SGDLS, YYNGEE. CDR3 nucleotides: TGTGCCAGCAAACCAGGGGGCAACGGCTATGGCTACACCTTC. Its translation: CASKPGGNGYGYTF.

The CDR3 region is CASSFLDSNQETQYF. In nucleotides, the CDR3 is TGCGCCAGCAGCTTCTTGGACAGTAACCAAGAGACCCAGTACTTC. V usage is TRBV5-1 and J usage is TRBJ2-5, with D tentatively TRBD1 (6 bases). V lost 2 bases and J 0 bases, leaving 11 bases between the germline ends. The CDR3 contains 15 residues. From germline, CDR1 is SGHRS and CDR2 YFSETQ.

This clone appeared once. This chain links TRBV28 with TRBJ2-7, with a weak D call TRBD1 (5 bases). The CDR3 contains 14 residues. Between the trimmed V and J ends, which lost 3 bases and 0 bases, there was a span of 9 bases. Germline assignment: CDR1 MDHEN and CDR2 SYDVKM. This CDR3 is CASSLTDFSYEQYF. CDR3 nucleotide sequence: TGTGCCAGCAGTTTGACAGATTTCTCCTACGAGCAGTACTTC.

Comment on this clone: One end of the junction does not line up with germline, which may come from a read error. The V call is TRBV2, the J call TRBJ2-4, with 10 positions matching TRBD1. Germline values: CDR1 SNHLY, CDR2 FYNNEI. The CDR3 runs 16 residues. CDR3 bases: TGTGCCAGCAGCGAAGACAGGGGGCTGGCCAAAAACATTCAGTACTTC. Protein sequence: CASSEDRGLAKNIQYF.

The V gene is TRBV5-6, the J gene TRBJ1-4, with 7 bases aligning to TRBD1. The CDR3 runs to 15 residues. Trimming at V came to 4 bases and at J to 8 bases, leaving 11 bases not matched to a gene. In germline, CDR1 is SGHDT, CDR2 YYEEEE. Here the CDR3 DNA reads TGTGCCAGCAGCCGACAGGGAATTAAGCAGGAAAAACTGTTTTTT. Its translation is CASSRQGIKQEKLFF.

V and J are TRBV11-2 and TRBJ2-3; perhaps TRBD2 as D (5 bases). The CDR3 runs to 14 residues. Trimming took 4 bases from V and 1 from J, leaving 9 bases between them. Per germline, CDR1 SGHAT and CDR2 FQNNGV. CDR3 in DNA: TGTGCCAGCAGCTCTAGCAGAGGCACAGATACGCAGTATTTT. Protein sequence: CASSSSRGTDTQYF.

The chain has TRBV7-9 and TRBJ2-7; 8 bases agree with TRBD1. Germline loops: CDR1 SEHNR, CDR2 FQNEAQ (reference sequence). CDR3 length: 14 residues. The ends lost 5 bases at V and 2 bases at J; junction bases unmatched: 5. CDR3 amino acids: CASSRTGTPYEQYF. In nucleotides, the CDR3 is TGTGCCAGCAGCCGGACAGGGACCCCCTACGAGCAGTACTTC.

The CDR3 is CASSPNLNTEAFF. The DNA of the CDR3 is TGTGCCAGCAGTCCAAATTTGAACACTGAAGCTTTCTTT. The chain employs TRBV28 and TRBJ1-1; D is unresolved. The CDR3 loop spans 13 amino acids. The V end lost 5 bases, the J end lost 0 bases, and 7 bases lay between the germline ends. Germline values: CDR1 MDHEN, CDR2 SYDVKM.

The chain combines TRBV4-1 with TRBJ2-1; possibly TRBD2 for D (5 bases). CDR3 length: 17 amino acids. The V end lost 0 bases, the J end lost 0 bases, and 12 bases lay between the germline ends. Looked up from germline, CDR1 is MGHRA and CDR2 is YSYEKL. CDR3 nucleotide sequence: TGCGCCAGCAGCCAAGATGGAGGTTACAGCTCCTACAATGAGCAGTTCTTC. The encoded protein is CASSQDGGYSSYNEQFF.

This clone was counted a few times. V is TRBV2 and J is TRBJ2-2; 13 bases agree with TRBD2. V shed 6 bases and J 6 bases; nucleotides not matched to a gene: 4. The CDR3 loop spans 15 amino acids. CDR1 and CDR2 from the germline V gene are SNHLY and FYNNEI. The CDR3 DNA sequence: TGTGCCAGCAGATATGGACTAGCGGGAGCCGGGGAGCTGTTTTTT. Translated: CASRYGLAGAGELFF.

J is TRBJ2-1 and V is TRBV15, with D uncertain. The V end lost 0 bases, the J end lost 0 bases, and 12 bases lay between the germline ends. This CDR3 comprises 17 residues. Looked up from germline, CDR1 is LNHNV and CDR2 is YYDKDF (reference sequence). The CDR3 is CATSRDTPATSYNEQFF. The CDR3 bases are TGTGCCACCAGCAGAGATACTCCCGCCACCTCCTACAATGAGCAGTTCTTC.

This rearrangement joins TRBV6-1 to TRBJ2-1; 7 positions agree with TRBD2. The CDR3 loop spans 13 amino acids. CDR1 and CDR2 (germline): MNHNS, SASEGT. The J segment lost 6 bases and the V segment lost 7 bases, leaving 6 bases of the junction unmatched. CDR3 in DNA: TGTGCCAGCATACGGCGGGAGCCCAATGAGCAGTTCTTC. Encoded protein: CASIRREPNEQFF.

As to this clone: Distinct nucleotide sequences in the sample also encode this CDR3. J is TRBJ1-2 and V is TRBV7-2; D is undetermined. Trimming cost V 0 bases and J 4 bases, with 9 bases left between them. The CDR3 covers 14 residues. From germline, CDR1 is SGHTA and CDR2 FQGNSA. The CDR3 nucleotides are TGTGCCAGCAGCTTAGCAGCAGGAATCTATGGCTACACCTTC. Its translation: CASSLAAGIYGYTF. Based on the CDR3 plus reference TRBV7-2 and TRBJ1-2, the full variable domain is GAGVSQSPSNKVTEKGKDVELRCDPISGHTALYWYRQSLGQGLEFLIYFQGNSAPDKSGLPSDRFSAERTGGSVSTLTIQRTQQEDSAVYLCASSLAAGIYGYTFGSGTRLTVV.

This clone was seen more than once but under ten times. CDR3 coding DNA: TGTGCCAGCAGCGGGACAGATAATTCACCCCTCCACTTT. It encodes CASSGTDNSPLHF. The J gene is TRBJ1-6, the V gene TRBV6-1, with 7 bases that match TRBD1. The V gene end was trimmed by 6 bases and the J gene end by 5 bases; junction bases not matched to a gene: 1. The germline CDR1 and CDR2 sequences are MNHNS and SASEGT. The CDR3 sequence is 13 residues long.

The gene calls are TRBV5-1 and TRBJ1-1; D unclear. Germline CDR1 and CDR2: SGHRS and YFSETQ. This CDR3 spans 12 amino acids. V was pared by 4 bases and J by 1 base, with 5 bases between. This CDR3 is CASSSPNTEAFF. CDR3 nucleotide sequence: TGCGCCAGCAGCAGCCCGAACACTGAAGCTTTCTTT.

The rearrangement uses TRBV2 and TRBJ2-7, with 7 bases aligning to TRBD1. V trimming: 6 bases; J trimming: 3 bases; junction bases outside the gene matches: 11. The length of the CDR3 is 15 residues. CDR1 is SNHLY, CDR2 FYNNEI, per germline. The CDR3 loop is CASSATPGQNYEQYF. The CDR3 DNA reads TGTGCCAGCAGCGCTACGCCGGGACAGAACTACGAGCAGTACTTC.

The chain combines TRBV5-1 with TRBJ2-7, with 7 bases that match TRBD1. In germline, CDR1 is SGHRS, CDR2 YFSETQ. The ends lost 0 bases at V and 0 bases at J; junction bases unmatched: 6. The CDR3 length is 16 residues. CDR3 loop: CASSLGTGYSSYEQYF. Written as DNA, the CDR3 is TGCGCCAGCAGCTTGGGGACAGGTTATAGCTCCTACGAGCAGTACTTC. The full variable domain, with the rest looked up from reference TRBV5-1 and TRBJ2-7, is KAGVTQTPRYLIKTRGQQVTLSCSPISGHRSVSWYQQTPGQGLQFLFEYFSETQRNKGNFPGRFSGRQFSNSRSEMNVSTLELGDSALYLCASSLGTGYSSYEQYFGPGTRLTVT.

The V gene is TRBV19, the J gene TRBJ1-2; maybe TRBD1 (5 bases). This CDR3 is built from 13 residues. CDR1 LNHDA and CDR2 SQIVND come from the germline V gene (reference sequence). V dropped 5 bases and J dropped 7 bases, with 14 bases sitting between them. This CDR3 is CASSSSGFRGYTF. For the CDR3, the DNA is TGTGCCAGTAGTTCCTCAGGGTTTCGTGGCTACACCTTC.

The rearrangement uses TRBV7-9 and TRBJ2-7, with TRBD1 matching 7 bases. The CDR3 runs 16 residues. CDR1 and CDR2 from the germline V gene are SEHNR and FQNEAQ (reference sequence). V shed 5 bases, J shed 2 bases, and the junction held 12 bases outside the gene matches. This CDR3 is CASSPLLNRGPYEQYF. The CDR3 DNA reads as TGTGCCAGCAGCCCACTTCTTAACAGGGGACCCTACGAGCAGTACTTC.

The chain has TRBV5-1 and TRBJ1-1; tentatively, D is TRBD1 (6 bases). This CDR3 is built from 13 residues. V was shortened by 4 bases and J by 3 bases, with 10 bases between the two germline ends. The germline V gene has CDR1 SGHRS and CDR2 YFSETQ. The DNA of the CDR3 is TGCGCCAGCAGCGGGCAGGGGCACACTGAAGCTTTCTTT. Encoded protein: CASSGQGHTEAFF.